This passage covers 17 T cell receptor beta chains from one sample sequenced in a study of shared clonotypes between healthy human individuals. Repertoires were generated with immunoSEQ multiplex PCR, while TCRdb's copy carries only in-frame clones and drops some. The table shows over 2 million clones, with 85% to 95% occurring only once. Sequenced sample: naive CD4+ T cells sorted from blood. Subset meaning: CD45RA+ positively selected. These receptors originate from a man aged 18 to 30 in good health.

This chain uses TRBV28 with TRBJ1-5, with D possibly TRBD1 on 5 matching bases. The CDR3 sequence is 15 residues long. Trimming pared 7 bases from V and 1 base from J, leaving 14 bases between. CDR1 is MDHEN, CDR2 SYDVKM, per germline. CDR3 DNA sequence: TGTGCCAGCAAATTAGGGGTGGGGAGCAATCAGCCCCAGCATTTT. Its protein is CASKLGVGSNQPQHF.

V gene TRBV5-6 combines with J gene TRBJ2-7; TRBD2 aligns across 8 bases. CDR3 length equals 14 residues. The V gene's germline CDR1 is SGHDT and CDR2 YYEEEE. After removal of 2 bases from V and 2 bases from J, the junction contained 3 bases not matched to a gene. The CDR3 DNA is TGTGCCAGCAGCTTAAAGCGGGGGACCTACGAGCAGTACTTC. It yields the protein CASSLKRGTYEQYF.

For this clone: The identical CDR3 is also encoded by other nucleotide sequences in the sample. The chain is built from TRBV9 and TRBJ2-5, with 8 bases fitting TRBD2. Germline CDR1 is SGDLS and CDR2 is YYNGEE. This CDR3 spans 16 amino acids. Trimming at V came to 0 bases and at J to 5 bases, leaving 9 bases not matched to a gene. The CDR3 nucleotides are TGTGCCAGCAGCGTAGTCGCGGGGGGACCCGGGGAGACCCAGTACTTC. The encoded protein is CASSVVAGGPGETQYF.

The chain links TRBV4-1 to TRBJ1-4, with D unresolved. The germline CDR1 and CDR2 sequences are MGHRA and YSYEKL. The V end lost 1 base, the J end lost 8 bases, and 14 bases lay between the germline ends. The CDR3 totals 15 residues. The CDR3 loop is CASSQASSAGEKLFF. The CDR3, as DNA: TGCGCCAGCAGCCAAGCGTCCTCTGCGGGAGAAAAACTGTTTTTT.

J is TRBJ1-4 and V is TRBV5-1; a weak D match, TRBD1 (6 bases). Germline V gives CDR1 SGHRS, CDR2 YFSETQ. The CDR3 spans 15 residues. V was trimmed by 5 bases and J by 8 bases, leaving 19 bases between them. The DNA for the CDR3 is TGCGCCAGCAGGCCGGACAGCGACCGAGGGGAAAAACTGTTTTTT. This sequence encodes CASRPDSDRGEKLFF.

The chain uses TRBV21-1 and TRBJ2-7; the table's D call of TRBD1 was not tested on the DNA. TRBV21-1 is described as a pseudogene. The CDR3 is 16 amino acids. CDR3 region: CASSKEGGPGPYEQYF. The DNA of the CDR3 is TGTGCCAGCAGCAAAGAAGGGGGCCCCGGGCCGTACGAGCAGTACTTC.

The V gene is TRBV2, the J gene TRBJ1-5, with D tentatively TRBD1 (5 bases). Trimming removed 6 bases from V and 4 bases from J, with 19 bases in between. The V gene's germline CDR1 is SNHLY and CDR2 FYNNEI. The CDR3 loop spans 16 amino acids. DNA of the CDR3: TGTGCCAGCAGCGAAAGGGGACGGAATAGAAATCAGCCCCAGCATTTT. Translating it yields CASSERGRNRNQPQHF.

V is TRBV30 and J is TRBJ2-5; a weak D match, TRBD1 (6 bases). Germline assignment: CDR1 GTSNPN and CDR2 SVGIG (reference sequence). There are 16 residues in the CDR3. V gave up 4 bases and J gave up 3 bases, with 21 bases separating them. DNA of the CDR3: TGTGCCTGGAATGTCGGGACACTAGTCAGTAAAGAGACCCAGTACTTC. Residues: CAWNVGTLVSKETQYF.

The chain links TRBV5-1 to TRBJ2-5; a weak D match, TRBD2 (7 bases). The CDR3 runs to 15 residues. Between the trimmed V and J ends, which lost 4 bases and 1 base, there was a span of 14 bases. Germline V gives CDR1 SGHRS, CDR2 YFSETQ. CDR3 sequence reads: CASSTVAGAQETQYF. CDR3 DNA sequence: TGCGCCAGCAGCACCGTGGCGGGGGCCCAAGAGACCCAGTACTTC.

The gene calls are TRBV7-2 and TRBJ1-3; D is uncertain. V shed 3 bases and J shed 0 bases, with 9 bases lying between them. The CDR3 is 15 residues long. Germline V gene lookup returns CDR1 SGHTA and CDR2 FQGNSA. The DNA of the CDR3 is TGTGCCAGCAGCTTGTACGGAACCTCTGGAAACACCATATATTTT. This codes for CASSLYGTSGNTIYF.

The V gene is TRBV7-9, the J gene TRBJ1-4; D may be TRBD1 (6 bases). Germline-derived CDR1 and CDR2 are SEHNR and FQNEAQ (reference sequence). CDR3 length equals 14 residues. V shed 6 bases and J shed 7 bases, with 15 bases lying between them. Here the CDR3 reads CASSHREWSEKLFF. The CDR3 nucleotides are TGTGCCAGCAGTCACAGGGAATGGAGTGAAAAACTGTTTTTT.

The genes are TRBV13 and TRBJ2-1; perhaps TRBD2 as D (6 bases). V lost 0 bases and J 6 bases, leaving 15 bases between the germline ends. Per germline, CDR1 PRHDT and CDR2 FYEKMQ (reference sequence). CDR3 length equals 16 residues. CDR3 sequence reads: CASSLGAGTGVNEQFF. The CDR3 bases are TGTGCCAGCAGCTTAGGGGCGGGAACAGGTGTCAATGAGCAGTTCTTC.

Written as DNA, the CDR3 is TGTGCTAGTGCTTCGGGAGCCTATGGCTACACCTTC. It is translated as CASASGAYGYTF. The rearrangement links TRBV12-5 to TRBJ1-2; no clear D gene. The CDR3 consists of 12 residues. V was shortened by 7 bases and J by 4 bases, with 10 bases between the two germline ends. Germline CDR1 and CDR2: LGHNT and FRNRAP.

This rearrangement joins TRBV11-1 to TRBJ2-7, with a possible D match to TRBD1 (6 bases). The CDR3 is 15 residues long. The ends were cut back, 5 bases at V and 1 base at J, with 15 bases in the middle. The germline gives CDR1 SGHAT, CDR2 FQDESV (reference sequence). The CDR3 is CASSHGQTRSYEQYF. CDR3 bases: TGTGCCAGCAGCCACGGACAGACTCGATCCTACGAGCAGTACTTC.

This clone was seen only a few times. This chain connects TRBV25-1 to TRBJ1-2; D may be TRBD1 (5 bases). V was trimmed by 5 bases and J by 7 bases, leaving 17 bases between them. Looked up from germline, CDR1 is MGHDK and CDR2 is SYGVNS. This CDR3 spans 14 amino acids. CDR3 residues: CASSSGQGVGGYTF. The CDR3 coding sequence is TGTGCCAGCAGTTCCGGGCAGGGTGTCGGTGGCTACACCTTC.

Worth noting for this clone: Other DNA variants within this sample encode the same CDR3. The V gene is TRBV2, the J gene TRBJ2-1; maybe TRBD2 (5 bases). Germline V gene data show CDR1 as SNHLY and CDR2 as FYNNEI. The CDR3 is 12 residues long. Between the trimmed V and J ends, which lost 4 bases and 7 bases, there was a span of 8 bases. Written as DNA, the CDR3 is TGTGCCAGCAGTGGAACGGGGAATGAGCAGTTCTTC. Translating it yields CASSGTGNEQFF.

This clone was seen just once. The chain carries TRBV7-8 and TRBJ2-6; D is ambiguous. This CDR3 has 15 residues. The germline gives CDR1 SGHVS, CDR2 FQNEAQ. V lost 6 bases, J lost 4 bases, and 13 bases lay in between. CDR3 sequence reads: CASSSDLRGANVLTF. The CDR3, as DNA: TGTGCCAGCAGTTCTGACTTGCGAGGGGCCAACGTCCTGACTTTC.